These T cell receptor beta chains were read from a single sample in a study of CXCR3-negative and CXCR3-positive naive CD8 T cells. TCRdb re-called the 5' RACE reads and shows each CDR3 protein once, DNA omitted. This repertoire comprises under 75,000 distinct CDR3 sequences; its ten largest clones make up approximately 0.72%. The sequencing input was naive CXCR3+ CD8+ T cells from blood. The source of these receptors is a human donor in good health. Some clones in this sample may be carry-over from other donors' samples. Each CDR3 is given with its conserved first and last residue.

v_gene	j_gene	CDR3aa
TRBV6-6	TRBJ2-7	CASRDGDEQYF
TRBV7-2	TRBJ2-5	CASSLLTSGQETQYF
TRBV2	TRBJ2-3	CASSEGRLAGVSSTDTQYF
TRBV9	TRBJ2-7	CASSEGAEGEQYF
TRBV7-2	TRBJ2-7	CASSFGGTYEQYF
TRBV6-6	TRBJ2-2	CASSYPPAGELFF
TRBV9	TRBJ1-1	CASRRDGLNTEAFF
TRBV7-2	TRBJ2-1	CASSLFVREYYNEQFF
TRBV7-9	TRBJ2-2	CASSLPLGQGKNGELFF
TRBV4-3	TRBJ2-5	CASSQDAGGPGETQYF
TRBV10-1	TRBJ1-1	CARMTAGINTEAFF
TRBV7-9	TRBJ1-5	CASSLGGVNQPQHF
TRBV6-2/TRBV6-3	TRBJ2-7	CASSSELASGSPYEQYF
TRBV6-6	TRBJ2-1	CASSYLGSGEAEQFF
TRBV7-3	TRBJ2-3	CASATGGTDTQYF
TRBV6-2/TRBV6-3	TRBJ1-1	CASTQPDRVGTEAFF
TRBV7-2	TRBJ1-2	CASIGVGFAGYTF
TRBV6-6	TRBJ2-5	CASSTLLTGDLQETQYF
TRBV6-2/TRBV6-3	TRBJ2-5	CASSPFAGRKKETQYF
TRBV25-1	TRBJ2-3	CASSDRWGAGDTQYF
TRBV29-1	TRBJ1-1	CSVAPTGRGNTEAFF
TRBV5-6	TRBJ2-7	CASSQRVEQYF
TRBV7-2	TRBJ2-7	CASSFDISYEQYF
TRBV28	TRBJ1-6	CASSLDRLNSPLHF
TRBV7-2	TRBJ2-7	CASSHGLAGIEQYF
TRBV4-1	TRBJ2-2	CASSQGKNTGELFF
TRBV29-1	TRBJ2-1	CSVEGSGLAGINEQFF
TRBV4-3	TRBJ2-5	CASSQDSATGPQETQYF
TRBV10-3	TRBJ2-7	CAISEPDQTYEQYF
TRBV7-7	TRBJ2-7	CASSTGRGYEQYF
TRBV20-1	TRBJ2-2	CSARPDRGYTGELFF
TRBV10-3	TRBJ1-2	CAISEGVGYGYTF
TRBV28	TRBJ2-5	CASSYRGVIETQYF
TRBV12-3/TRBV12-4	TRBJ2-5	CASRVQGNPGEETQYF
TRBV23-1	TRBJ2-1	CASSQSVNPPKAGPYNEQFF